This T cell receptor (beta chain) came from a study of CD8+CD57+ T cells in acquired aplastic anemia. Study summary: Sorting CD4+ and CD8+ cells gave DNA averaging 3.2 ug. Healthy CD8+ samples averaged roughly 9.9 million reads.

Germline V lookup: CDR1 MNHEY, CDR2 SVGEGT. The junction had 5 bases not matched to a gene; V was cut back by 6 bases and J by 4 bases. This CDR3 has 13 residues. At least ten counts were recorded for this clonotype. Its antigen is undetermined. Genomic DNA templated the TCR beta VDJ and CDR3 profiling. TCRdb reprocessed the reads via MiXCR and lists one record per CDR3 protein. The data show about 110,000 distinct CDR3 sequences, with 51% seen just once and roughly 34% held by the top ten. Study results and limitations: Controls and patients did not differ significantly in CD8+ Simpson's diversity. Between patients and controls, about 30 CD8+ CDR3 sequences were found in common.

The chain is built from TRBV6-2 or TRBV6-3 and TRBJ2-5; 7 bases match TRBD1. The sequencing input was sorted CD4+, CD8+, or CD8+CD57+ T cells (not recorded which) from PBMCs. The clonotype was recovered from a human donor in good health, serving as a control. For the CDR3, the DNA is TGTGCCAGCAGCGACAGGGCCTTAGAGACCCAGTACTTC. Protein sequence: CASSDRALETQYF.